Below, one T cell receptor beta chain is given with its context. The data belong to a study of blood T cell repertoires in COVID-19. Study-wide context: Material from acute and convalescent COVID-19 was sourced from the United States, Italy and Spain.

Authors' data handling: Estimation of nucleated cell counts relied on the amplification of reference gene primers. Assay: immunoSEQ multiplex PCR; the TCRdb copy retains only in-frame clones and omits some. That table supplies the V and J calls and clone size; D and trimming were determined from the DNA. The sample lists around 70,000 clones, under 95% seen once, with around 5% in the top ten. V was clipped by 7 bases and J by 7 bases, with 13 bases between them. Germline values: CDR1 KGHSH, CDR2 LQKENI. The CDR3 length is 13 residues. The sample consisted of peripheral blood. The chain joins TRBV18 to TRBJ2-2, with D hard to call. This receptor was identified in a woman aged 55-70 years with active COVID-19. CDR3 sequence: CASLSMSGGELFF. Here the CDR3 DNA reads TGTGCCAGCTTATCGATGTCAGGCGGGGAGCTGTTTTTT.